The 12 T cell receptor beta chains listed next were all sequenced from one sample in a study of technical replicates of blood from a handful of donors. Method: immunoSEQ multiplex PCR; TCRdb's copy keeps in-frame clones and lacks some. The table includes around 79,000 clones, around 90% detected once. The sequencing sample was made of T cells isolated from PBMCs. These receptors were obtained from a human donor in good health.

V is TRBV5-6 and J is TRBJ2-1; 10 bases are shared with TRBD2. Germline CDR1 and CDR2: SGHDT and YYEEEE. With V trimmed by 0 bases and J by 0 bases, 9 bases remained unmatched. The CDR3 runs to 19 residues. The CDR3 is CASSLDTSGVPSSYNEQFF. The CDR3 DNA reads TGTGCCAGCAGCTTGGATACTAGCGGGGTGCCTAGCTCCTACAATGAGCAGTTCTTC.

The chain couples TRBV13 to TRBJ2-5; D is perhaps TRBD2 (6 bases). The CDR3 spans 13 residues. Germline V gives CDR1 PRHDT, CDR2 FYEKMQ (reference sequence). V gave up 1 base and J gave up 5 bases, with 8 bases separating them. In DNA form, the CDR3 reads TGTGCCAGCAGCTTAGCTGGGGGGGAGACCCAGTACTTC. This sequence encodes CASSLAGGETQYF.

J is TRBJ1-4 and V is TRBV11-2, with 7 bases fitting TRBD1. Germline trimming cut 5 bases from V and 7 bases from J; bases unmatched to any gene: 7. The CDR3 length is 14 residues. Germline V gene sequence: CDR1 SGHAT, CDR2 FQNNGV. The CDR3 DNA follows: TGTGCCAGCAGCCCAGGGGGGCCAGGTGAAAAACTGTTTTTT. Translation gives CASSPGGPGEKLFF.

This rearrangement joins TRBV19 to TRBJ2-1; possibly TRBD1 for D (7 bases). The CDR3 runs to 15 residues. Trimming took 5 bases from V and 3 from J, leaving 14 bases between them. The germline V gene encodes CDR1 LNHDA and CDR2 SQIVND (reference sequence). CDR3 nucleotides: TGTGCCAGTAGTGCCCCAGGGGGAGGCTACAATGAGCAGTTCTTC. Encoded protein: CASSAPGGGYNEQFF.

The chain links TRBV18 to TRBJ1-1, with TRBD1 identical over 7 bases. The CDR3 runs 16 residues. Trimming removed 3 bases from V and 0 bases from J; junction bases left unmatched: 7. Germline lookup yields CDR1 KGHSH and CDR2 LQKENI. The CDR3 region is CASSPQQGKMNTEAFF. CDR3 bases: TGTGCCAGCTCACCCCAACAGGGGAAAATGAACACTGAAGCTTTCTTT.

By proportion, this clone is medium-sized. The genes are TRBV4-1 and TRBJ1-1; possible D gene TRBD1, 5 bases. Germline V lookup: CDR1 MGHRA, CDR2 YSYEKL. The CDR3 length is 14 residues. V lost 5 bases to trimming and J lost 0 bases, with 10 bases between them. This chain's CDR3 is CASSYGQLNTEAFF. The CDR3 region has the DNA TGCGCCAGCAGCTACGGACAATTGAACACTGAAGCTTTCTTT.

CDR3 nucleotide sequence: TGTGCCAGCAGTGATACCCGACTAGCCCTCTCCTACAATGAGCAGTTCTTC. Translating gives CASSDTRLALSYNEQFF. The rearrangement links TRBV2 to TRBJ2-1; 7 bases align to TRBD2. Per the germline V gene, CDR1 is SNHLY and CDR2 is FYNNEI. V lost 3 bases to trimming and J lost 0 bases; unmatched junction nucleotides: 8. The length of the CDR3 is 17 residues.

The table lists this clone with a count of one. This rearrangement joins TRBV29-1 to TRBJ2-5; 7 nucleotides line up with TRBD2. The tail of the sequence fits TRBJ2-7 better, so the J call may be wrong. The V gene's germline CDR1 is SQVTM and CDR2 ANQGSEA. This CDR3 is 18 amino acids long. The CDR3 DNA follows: TGCAGCGTTGAAGTTCCGGCGGGGGTCTGGGGAGATTTATACGAGCAGTACTTC. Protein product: CSVEVPAGVWGDLYEQYF.

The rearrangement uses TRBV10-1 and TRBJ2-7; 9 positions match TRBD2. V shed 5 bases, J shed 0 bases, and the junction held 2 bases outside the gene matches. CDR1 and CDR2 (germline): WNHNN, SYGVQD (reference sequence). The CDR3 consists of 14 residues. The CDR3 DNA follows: TGCGCCAGCAGTATTAGCGGGAGCTCCTACGAGCAGTACTTC. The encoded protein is CASSISGSSYEQYF.

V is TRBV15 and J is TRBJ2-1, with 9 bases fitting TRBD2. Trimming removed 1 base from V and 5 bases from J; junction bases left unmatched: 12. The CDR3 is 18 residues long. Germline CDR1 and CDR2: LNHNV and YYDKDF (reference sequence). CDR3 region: CATSRVIRAGGRDNEQFF. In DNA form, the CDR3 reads TGTGCCACCAGCAGAGTGATCCGAGCGGGGGGCCGGGACAATGAGCAGTTCTTC. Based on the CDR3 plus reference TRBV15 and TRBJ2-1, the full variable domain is DAMVIQNPRYQVTQFGKPVTLSCSQTLNHNVMYWYQQKSSQAPKLLFHYYDKDFNNEADTPDNFQSRRPNTSFCFLDIRSPGLGDTAMYLCATSRVIRAGGRDNEQFFGPGTRLTVL.

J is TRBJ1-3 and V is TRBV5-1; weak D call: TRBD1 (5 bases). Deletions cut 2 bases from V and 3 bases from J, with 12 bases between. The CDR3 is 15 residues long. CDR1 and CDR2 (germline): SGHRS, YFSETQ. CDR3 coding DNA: TGCGCCAGCAGCTTCAACACAGGCTTTGGAAACACCATATATTTT. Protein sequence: CASSFNTGFGNTIYF. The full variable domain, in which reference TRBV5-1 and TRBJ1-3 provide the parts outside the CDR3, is KAGVTQTPRYLIKTRGQQVTLSCSPISGHRSVSWYQQTPGQGLQFLFEYFSETQRNKGNFPGRFSGRQFSNSRSEMNVSTLELGDSALYLCASSFNTGFGNTIYFGEGSWLTVV.

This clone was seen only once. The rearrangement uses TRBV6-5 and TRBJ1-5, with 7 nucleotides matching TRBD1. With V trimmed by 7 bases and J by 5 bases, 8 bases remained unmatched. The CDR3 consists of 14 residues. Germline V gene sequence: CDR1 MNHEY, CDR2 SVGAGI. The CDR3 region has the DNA TGTGCCAGCACCCCCCCAGGGGGTCATCAGCCCCAGCATTTT. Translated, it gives CASTPPGGHQPQHF.